This T cell receptor beta chain was identified during a study of CD8 T cells in ankylosing spondylitis. TCRdb re-analysed the 5' RACE reads in MiXCR, keeping a single row per CDR3 protein. The data hold roughly 490,000 distinct CDR3 sequences, with 5.3% observed a single time. This clonotype showed up many times. As yet, its antigen is unknown. Findings and caveats of the study: It appeared that ankylosing spondylitis blood was characterized by a TCR beta motif of several highly homologous variants.

Between the trimmed V and J ends, which lost 5 bases and 5 bases, there was a span of 18 bases. Per the germline V gene, CDR1 is MDHEN and CDR2 is SYDVKM. CDR3 size: 15 residues. The receptor was isolated from a male donor with ankylosing spondylitis. The chain has TRBV28 and TRBJ2-5; possibly TRBD1 or TRBD2 for D (5 bases each). What was sequenced was blood, either unsorted or a sorted T cell fraction (not recorded which). The CDR3: CASSGWTRGPETQYF. The DNA of the CDR3 is TGTGCCAGCAGTGGGTGGACGAGGGGCCCGGAGACCCAGTACTTC.